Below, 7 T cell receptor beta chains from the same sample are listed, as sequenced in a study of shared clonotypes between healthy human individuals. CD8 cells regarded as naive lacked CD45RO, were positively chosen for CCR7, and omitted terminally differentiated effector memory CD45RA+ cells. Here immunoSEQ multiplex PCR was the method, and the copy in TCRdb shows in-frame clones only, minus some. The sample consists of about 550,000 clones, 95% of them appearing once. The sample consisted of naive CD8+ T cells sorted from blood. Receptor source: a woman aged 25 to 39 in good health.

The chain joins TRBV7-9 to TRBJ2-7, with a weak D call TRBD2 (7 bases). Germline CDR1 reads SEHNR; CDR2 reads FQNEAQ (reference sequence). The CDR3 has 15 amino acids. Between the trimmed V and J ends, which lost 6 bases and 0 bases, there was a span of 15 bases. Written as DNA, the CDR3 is TGTGCCAGCAGGGATGGGGGGGCCAGCTCCTACGAGCAGTACTTC. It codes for CASRDGGASSYEQYF.

The CDR3 is CASSWGASNQPQHF. As DNA, the CDR3 is TGTGCCAGCAGTTGGGGGGCGAGCAATCAGCCCCAGCATTTT. V gene TRBV2 combines with J gene TRBJ1-5; perhaps TRBD1 as D (6 bases). Per the germline V gene, CDR1 is SNHLY and CDR2 is FYNNEI. V was clipped by 5 bases and J by 1 base, with 9 bases between them. This CDR3 contains 14 residues. Looking up the rest from reference TRBV2 and TRBJ1-5 gives the full variable domain: EPEVTQTPSHQVTQMGQEVILRCVPISNHLYFYWYRQILGQKVEFLVSFYNNEISEKSEIFDDQFSVERPDGSNFTLKIRSTKLEDSAMYFCASSWGASNQPQHFGDGTRLSIL.

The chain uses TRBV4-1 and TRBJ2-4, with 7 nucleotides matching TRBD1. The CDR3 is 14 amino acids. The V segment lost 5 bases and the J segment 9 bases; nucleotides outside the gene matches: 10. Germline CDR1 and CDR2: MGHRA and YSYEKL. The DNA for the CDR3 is TGCGCCAGCAGCACAGAACAGGGGATGGGCATTCAGTACTTC. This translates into CASSTEQGMGIQYF.

The CDR3, as DNA: TGTGCCAGCAGCCACCCTCTCCACAATGAGCAGTTCTTC. It encodes CASSHPLHNEQFF. This chain uses TRBV4-2 with TRBJ2-1, with no clear D. Between the trimmed V and J ends, which lost 3 bases and 5 bases, there was a span of 8 bases. This CDR3 region has 13 residues. CDR1 and CDR2 from the germline V gene are LGHNA and YNFKEQ.

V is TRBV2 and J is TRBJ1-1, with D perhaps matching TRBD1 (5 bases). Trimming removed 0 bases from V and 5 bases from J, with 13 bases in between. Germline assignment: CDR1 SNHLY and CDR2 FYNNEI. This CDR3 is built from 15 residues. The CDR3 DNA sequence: TGTGCCAGCAGTGAAGCGCGGGGGATAGGAACTGAAGCTTTCTTT. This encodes CASSEARGIGTEAFF. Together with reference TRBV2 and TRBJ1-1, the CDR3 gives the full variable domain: EPEVTQTPSHQVTQMGQEVILRCVPISNHLYFYWYRQILGQKVEFLVSFYNNEISEKSEIFDDQFSVERPDGSNFTLKIRSTKLEDSAMYFCASSEARGIGTEAFFGQGTRLTVV.

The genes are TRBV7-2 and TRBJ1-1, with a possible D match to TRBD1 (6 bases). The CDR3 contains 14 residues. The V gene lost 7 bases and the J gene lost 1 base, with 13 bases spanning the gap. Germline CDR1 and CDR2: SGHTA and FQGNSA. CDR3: CASTTDSSNTEAFF. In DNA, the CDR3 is TGTGCCAGCACCACGGACAGTTCGAACACTGAAGCTTTCTTT.

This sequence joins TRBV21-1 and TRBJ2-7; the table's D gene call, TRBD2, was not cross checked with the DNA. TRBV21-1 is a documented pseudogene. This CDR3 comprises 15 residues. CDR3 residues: CASSKAGLAGHEQYF. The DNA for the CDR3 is TGTGCCAGCAGCAAAGCGGGACTAGCGGGACACGAGCAGTACTTC.